The sequence of this T cell receptor beta chain was determined in a study of blood T cells in healthy people across ages. Study observations and caveats: It was the long-lived donors that had more naive CD4+ cells and higher diversity than aged donors.

The CDR3 totals 14 residues. Of note for this clonotype: The antigen is undetermined. One junction end disagrees with the germline gene, perhaps due to a read error.

Using a J-beta primer mix together with a sample-barcoded 5' primer, a second PCR was run for 7 to 11 cycles. Via MiXCR, TCRdb re-called the 5' RACE reads, giving one row per CDR3 protein. The profile shows 1.8 million or so distinct CDR3 sequences, roughly 43% of them singletons. This receptor was identified in a human donor in good health. J is TRBJ2-6 and V is TRBV12-3 or TRBV12-4; TRBD1 might be the D (5 bases). The sequenced sample consisted of blood. DNA for the CDR3: TGTGCCAGCTATACAGGATCTGGGACCAACGTCCTGACTTTC. Residues: CASYTGSGTNVLTF.